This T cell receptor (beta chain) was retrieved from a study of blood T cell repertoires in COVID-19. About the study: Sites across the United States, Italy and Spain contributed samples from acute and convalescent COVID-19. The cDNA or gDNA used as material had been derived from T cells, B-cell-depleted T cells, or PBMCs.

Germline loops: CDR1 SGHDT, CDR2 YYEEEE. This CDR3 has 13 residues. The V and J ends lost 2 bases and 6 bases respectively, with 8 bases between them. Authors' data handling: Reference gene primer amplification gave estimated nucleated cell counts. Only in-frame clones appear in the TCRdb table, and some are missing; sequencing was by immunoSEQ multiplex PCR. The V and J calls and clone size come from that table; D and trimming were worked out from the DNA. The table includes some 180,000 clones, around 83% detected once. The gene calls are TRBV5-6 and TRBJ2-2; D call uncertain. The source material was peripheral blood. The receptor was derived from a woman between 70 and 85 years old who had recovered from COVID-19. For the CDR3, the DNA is TGTGCCAGCAGCTTTTGGGCCGCCGGGGAGCTGTTTTTT. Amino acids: CASSFWAAGELFF.